This T cell receptor beta chain was sequenced during a study of blood T cell repertoires in COVID-19. Study in general: PBMCs, B-cell-depleted T cells, or T cells provided the cDNA or gDNA that made up the material.

Produced via immunoSEQ multiplex PCR; TCRdb's table is partial and in-frame only. The repertoire consists of roughly 36,000 clones, with around 86% occurring once and the leading ten covering around 10%. In germline, CDR1 is LNHDA, CDR2 SQIVND (reference sequence). V dropped 3 bases and J dropped 9 bases, with 21 bases sitting between them. The CDR3 has 16 residues. The source is a man older than 75 with active COVID-19. The chain has TRBV19 and TRBJ1-5; weak D call: TRBD1 (5 bases). The sample consisted of peripheral blood. Written as DNA, the CDR3 is TGTGCCAGTAGTATCGGACGGGTAGGGGCCGGGGGGCCCCAGCATTTT. Amino acids: CASSIGRVGAGGPQHF.